The 14 T cell receptor beta chains reported below all come from one sample, sequenced in a study of T cell responses to AZD1222 COVID-19 vaccine. This table comes from immunoSEQ multiplex PCR, and its TCRdb copy is limited to in-frame clones, with some not included. Here the sample spans approximately 92,000 clones, about nine tenths being singletons. The sequencing here drew on peripheral blood, taken on day 0 of AZD1222 vaccination. Every receptor here comes from an adult in good health.

The chain combines TRBV30 with TRBJ2-7; maybe TRBD2 (6 bases). Trimming shortened V by 0 bases and J by 3 bases, and 9 bases separated the two germline ends. CDR1 and CDR2 (germline): GTSNPN, SVGIG (reference sequence). This CDR3 has 13 residues. The CDR3 loop is CAWSVGLSYEQYF. The CDR3 DNA is TGTGCCTGGAGTGTGGGACTGAGCTACGAGCAGTACTTC.

V usage is TRBV4-1 and J usage is TRBJ1-3; 10 bases match TRBD1. Trimming removed 0 bases from V and 0 bases from J; junction bases left unmatched: 17. CDR3 length: 22 amino acids. Per germline, CDR1 MGHRA and CDR2 YSYEKL. In DNA form, the CDR3 reads TGCGCCAGCAGCCAAGACCCCCGTCGGACAGGGGGGACCCGAATCTCTGGAAACACCATATATTTT. Translation gives CASSQDPRRTGGTRISGNTIYF.

This chain links TRBV20-1 with TRBJ2-5, with D perhaps matching TRBD1 (5 bases). Germline CDR1 is DFQATT and CDR2 is SNEGSKA (reference sequence). This CDR3 is 11 amino acids long. V was pared by 5 bases and J by 5 bases, with 9 bases between. The CDR3 DNA is TGCAGTGCTCGGAAGGGGGAGACCCAGTACTTC. Protein sequence: CSARKGETQYF.

This clone was seen only once. The J gene is TRBJ1-1, the V gene TRBV6-2 or TRBV6-3; a possible D gene is TRBD1 (5 bases). V dropped 0 bases and J dropped 5 bases, with 10 bases sitting between them. In germline, CDR1 is MNHEY, CDR2 SVGEGT. This CDR3 is 14 amino acids long. CDR3 in amino acids: CASSYSGGGTEAFF. CDR3 coding DNA: TGTGCCAGCAGTTACTCGGGTGGGGGAACTGAAGCTTTCTTT.

The chain uses TRBV11-2 and TRBJ1-5; unclear D gene. V lost 6 bases to trimming and J lost 5 bases, with 14 bases between them. Germline loops: CDR1 SGHAT, CDR2 FQNNGV. There are 14 residues in the CDR3. The CDR3 loop reads CASSRTGTDQPQHF. The DNA of the CDR3 is TGTGCCAGCAGTCGGACGGGAACGGATCAGCCCCAGCATTTT.

This clone was picked up one time. This rearrangement joins TRBV6-2 or TRBV6-3 to TRBJ1-2; D gene ambiguous. This CDR3 has 12 residues. Germline-derived CDR1 and CDR2 are MNHEY and SVGEGT. Trimming shortened V by 5 bases and J by 8 bases, and 12 bases separated the two germline ends. In DNA form, the CDR3 reads TGTGCCAGCAGTACCCGGGTCCCAGGCTACACCTTC. Its translation: CASSTRVPGYTF.

V and J are TRBV20-1 and TRBJ1-1; perhaps TRBD1 as D (6 bases). Between the trimmed V and J ends, which lost 5 bases and 7 bases, there was a span of 8 bases. In germline, CDR1 is DFQATT, CDR2 SNEGSKA (reference sequence). This CDR3 is 10 amino acids long. The CDR3 reads CSAARGEAFF. In nucleotides, the CDR3 is TGCAGTGCTGCCAGGGGTGAAGCTTTCTTT.

The J gene is TRBJ1-1, the V gene TRBV6-2 or TRBV6-3; 8 bases agree with TRBD1. V shed 4 bases and J 5 bases; nucleotides not matched to a gene: 9. The length of the CDR3 is 15 residues. Germline loops: CDR1 MNHEY, CDR2 SVGEGT. The DNA of the CDR3 is TGTGCCAGCAGTTCGAACAGGGGGTGGGGAACTGAAGCTTTCTTT. As protein: CASSSNRGWGTEAFF.

CDR3 loop: CASSLAGGTNEKLFF. CDR3 coding DNA: TGTGCCAGCAGCTTAGCAGGGGGGACTAATGAAAAACTGTTTTTT. The chain joins TRBV7-8 to TRBJ1-4; D may be TRBD1 (6 bases). CDR3 size: 15 residues. The germline gives CDR1 SGHVS, CDR2 FQNEAQ. The ends were cut back, 0 bases at V and 2 bases at J, with 7 bases in the middle.

The chain links TRBV4-1 to TRBJ1-5, with D possibly matching TRBD1 (5 bases). Trimming took off 0 bases at V and 2 bases at J, with 11 bases between the two ends. Germline V gene sequence: CDR1 MGHRA, CDR2 YSYEKL. This CDR3 has 16 amino acids. The CDR3 here is CASSQDGGIGNQPQHF. The CDR3 DNA sequence: TGCGCCAGCAGCCAAGACGGGGGGATTGGCAATCAGCCCCAGCATTTT.

The chain carries TRBV10-3 and TRBJ1-2; 7 positions match TRBD1. J lost 4 bases, V lost 6 bases, and 8 bases had no gene match. Germline loops: CDR1 ENHRY, CDR2 SYGVKD. The CDR3 spans 14 residues. CDR3 sequence reads: CAISPPGDSYGYTF. The DNA of the CDR3 is TGTGCCATCAGCCCCCCAGGGGACAGCTATGGCTACACCTTC.

The rearrangement uses TRBV14 and TRBJ2-3; 7 bases agree with TRBD1. Trimming removed 2 bases from V and 1 base from J; junction bases left unmatched: 6. Germline V gives CDR1 SGHDN, CDR2 FVKESK. This CDR3 spans 16 amino acids. CDR3 in amino acids: CASSQIDRAGTDTQYF. The CDR3 nucleotides are TGTGCCAGCAGCCAAATTGACAGGGCAGGCACAGATACGCAGTATTTT.

The chain joins TRBV20-1 to TRBJ1-4; D is perhaps TRBD1 (6 bases). The germline gives CDR1 DFQATT, CDR2 SNEGSKA (reference sequence). This CDR3 comprises 15 residues. Trimming took off 3 bases at V and 8 bases at J, with 19 bases between the two ends. CDR3 sequence (DNA): TGCAGTGCTAGTACCCCCCCCCTAGGGGGGGAAAAACTGTTTTTT. This codes for CSASTPPLGGEKLFF.

The chain employs TRBV7-3 and TRBJ1-1, with TRBD1 matching 9 bases. The trim removed 5 bases at V and 4 bases at J, leaving 8 bases unmatched. The germline CDR1 and CDR2 sequences are SGHTA and FQGTGA. The CDR3 length is 15 residues. In DNA form, the CDR3 reads TGTGCCAGCAGCCGGGACAGGGATCCGGGCACTGAAGCTTTCTTT. The encoded protein is CASSRDRDPGTEAFF.